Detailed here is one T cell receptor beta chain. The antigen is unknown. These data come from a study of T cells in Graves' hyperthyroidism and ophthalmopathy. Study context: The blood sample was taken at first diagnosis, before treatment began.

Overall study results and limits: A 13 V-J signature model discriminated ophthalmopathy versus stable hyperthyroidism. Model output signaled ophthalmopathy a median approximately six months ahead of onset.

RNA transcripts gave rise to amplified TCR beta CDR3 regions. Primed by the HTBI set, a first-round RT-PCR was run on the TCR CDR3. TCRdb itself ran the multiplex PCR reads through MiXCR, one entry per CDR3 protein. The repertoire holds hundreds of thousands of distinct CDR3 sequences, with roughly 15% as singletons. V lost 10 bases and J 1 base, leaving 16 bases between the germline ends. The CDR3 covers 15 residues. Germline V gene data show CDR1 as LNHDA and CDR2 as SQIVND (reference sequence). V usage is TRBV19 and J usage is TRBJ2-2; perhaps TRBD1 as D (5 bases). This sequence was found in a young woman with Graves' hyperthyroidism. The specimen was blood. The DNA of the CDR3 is TGTGCCACCACCCTAGGGGTAGGGAACACCGGGGAGCTGTTTTTT. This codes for CATTLGVGNTGELFF. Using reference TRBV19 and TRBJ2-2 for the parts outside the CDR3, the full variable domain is DGGITQSPKYLFRKEGQNVTLSCEQNLNHDAMYWYRQDPGQGLRLIYYSQIVNDFQKGDIAEGYSVSREKKESFPLTVTSAQKNPTAFYLCATTLGVGNTGELFFGEGSRLTVL.